Detailed here is one T cell receptor (beta chain). This sample was included in a study of cytomegalovirus exposure and HLA in healthy donors. Primers for the PCR totalled 60 Vbeta and 13 Jbeta. The method was immunoSEQ multiplex PCR; TCRdb's version includes in-frame clones alone and lacks a portion of them. The sample carries some 70,000 clones, roughly two thirds recorded once. Germline CDR1 reads MNHNS; CDR2 reads SASEGT. CDR3 length equals 15 residues. With V trimmed by 3 bases and J by 4 bases, 6 bases remained unmatched. Despite likely unrecorded immune exposures, the donors were nominally healthy at the time of sampling.

Sequencing was done on a sample of PBMCs. The TCR comes from a male donor in good health and CMV-seropositive. The gene calls are TRBV6-1 and TRBJ2-1, with 7 bases aligning to TRBD1. The chain's CDR3 is CASSDGRTGYNEQFF. The CDR3 bases are TGTGCCAGCAGTGATGGTCGGACAGGATACAATGAGCAGTTCTTC.